Below, 8 T cell receptor beta chains from the same sample are listed, as sequenced in a study of beta chain features in type 1 diabetes. Sequencing targeted expressed TCRB transcripts, as all isolated RNA had been reverse transcribed. The repertoire was sequenced with immunoSEQ multiplex PCR; TCRdb's copy has only in-frame clones and lacks some. The sample lists 810,000 or so clones, roughly a sixth occurring once. Sequences were obtained from naive CD4+ T cells from blood. The receptors were sampled from a woman aged 18-29 years in good health.

This clone has only one observation. This chain uses TRBV7-2 with TRBJ2-4; D is perhaps TRBD2 (6 bases). Trimming pared 6 bases from V and 3 bases from J, leaving 24 bases between. The CDR3 consists of 18 residues. Germline CDR1 is SGHTA and CDR2 is FQGNSA. Here the CDR3 reads CASSQGGVRNLVKNIQYF. In DNA form, the CDR3 reads TGTGCCAGCAGTCAAGGAGGGGTGAGAAACTTAGTCAAAAACATTCAGTACTTC.

The chain recombines TRBV6-6 with TRBJ1-2; D not resolved. CDR3 length: 13 residues. The V end was cut by 3 bases, the J end by 2 bases, with 7 bases between. CDR1 is MNHNY, CDR2 SVGAGI, per germline (reference sequence). The CDR3 here is CASSYNKNYGYTF. CDR3 coding DNA: TGTGCCAGCAGTTATAACAAAAACTATGGCTACACCTTC.

This clone was seen more than once but under ten times. The chain has TRBV5-5 and TRBJ2-3; D is ambiguous. Germline CDR1 is SGHKS and CDR2 is YYEKEE (reference sequence). The CDR3 is 14 amino acids. V was clipped by 2 bases and J by 3 bases, with 10 bases between them. The CDR3 DNA reads as TGTGCCAGCAGCTTCCTGGGTATTACAGATACGCAGTATTTT. This encodes CASSFLGITDTQYF.

The rearrangement uses TRBV5-1 and TRBJ2-5; 9 nucleotides agree with TRBD1. Germline-derived CDR1 and CDR2 are SGHRS and YFSETQ. The length of the CDR3 is 17 residues. V gave up 0 bases and J gave up 4 bases; unmatched junction bases: 10. CDR3 amino acids: CASSLVVLGTGRETQYF. CDR3 bases: TGCGCCAGCAGCTTGGTCGTCCTCGGGACAGGGAGAGAGACCCAGTACTTC.

This clone was counted a few times. The V call is TRBV7-9, the J call TRBJ2-3; D not resolved. Germline V gene sequence: CDR1 SEHNR, CDR2 FQNEAQ (reference sequence). V was pared by 3 bases and J by 6 bases, with 7 bases between. The CDR3 extends over 12 amino acids. The CDR3 nucleotides are TGTGCCAGCAGCTTTAGGAGCGATACGCAGTATTTT. Its protein product is CASSFRSDTQYF.

This sequence joins TRBV4-2 and TRBJ2-5, with D possibly being TRBD1 or TRBD2 (6 bases each). The J call could be wrong; TRBJ2-7 is a better fit for the DNA end. The germline V gene has CDR1 LGHNA and CDR2 YNFKEQ. The CDR3 is made up of 16 amino acids. CDR3 DNA: TGTGCCAGCAGCCAAGATTGGACAGCGGGCCACAGCGAGCAGTACTTC. As protein: CASSQDWTAGHSEQYF.

The rearrangement joins TRBV5-4 to TRBJ2-3, with TRBD2 matching 7 bases. The germline gives CDR1 SGHNT, CDR2 YYREEE (reference sequence). V dropped 5 bases and J dropped 7; count of bases not matched to a gene: 7. The CDR3 is 13 amino acids. This chain's CDR3 is CASRAGVENTQYF. CDR3 nucleotides: TGTGCCAGCAGGGCGGGAGTGGAGAATACGCAGTATTTT.

V usage is TRBV7-2 and J usage is TRBJ1-2, with 7 bases matching TRBD1. The germline CDR1 and CDR2 sequences are SGHTA and FQGNSA. The CDR3 length is 14 residues. J was trimmed by 6 bases and V by 5 bases; bases with no gene match: 9. The CDR3 nucleotides read TGTGCCAGCAGCCCCAGGACAGGTTATCATGGCTACACCTTC. Its translation: CASSPRTGYHGYTF.